The present TCR beta chain was sequenced within a study of a mutant IDH1 vaccine in newly diagnosed glioma. Study-level background: Former treatment meant radiotherapy, temozolomide, or both; the majority had gotten both.

The germline V gene has CDR1 MDHEN and CDR2 SYDVKM. This CDR3 comprises 13 residues. Trimming took 8 bases from V and 3 from J, leaving 11 bases between them. As to time point: week 23, last vaccination. Vaccination comprised doses that each held 300 ug of mutant IDH1 20-mer peptide, plus topical imiquimod. Regarding this clone: What it binds is unknown.

TCRdb's copy holds only in-frame clones and misses some; the assay was immunoSEQ multiplex PCR. The table shows approximately 43,000 clones, with around 78% occurring only once. The source was PBMCs, collected from a glioma patient whose treatment included an IDH1 peptide vaccine. This TCR derives from a woman in her 40s with glioma. Some clones in this sample may be carry-over from other donors' samples. This chain connects TRBV28 to TRBJ1-5, with D perhaps matching TRBD1 (5 bases). The CDR3 region has the DNA TGTGCCAGCTCTCCAGGGTTCAATCAGCCCCAGCATTTT. Encoded protein: CASSPGFNQPQHF.